The 32 T cell receptor beta chains in this list originate from one sample, sequenced in a study of blood T cell repertoires in COVID-19. Data came from immunoSEQ multiplex PCR; TCRdb stores just in-frame clones and leaves some out. Of about 170,000 clones listed, more than 70% are singletons. What was sequenced was peripheral blood. These TCRs come from a man between 50 and 59 years old with active or convalescent COVID-19.

The chain combines TRBV4-1 with TRBJ1-1; D may be TRBD1 (6 bases). Germline V lookup: CDR1 MGHRA, CDR2 YSYEKL. The CDR3 runs to 15 residues. V shed 0 bases and J shed 7 bases, with 15 bases lying between them. The CDR3 is CASSQEPGAGGEAFF. The CDR3 coding sequence is TGCGCCAGCAGCCAAGAGCCAGGGGCCGGCGGTGAAGCTTTCTTT.

This CDR3 reads CASSEQGGWNIQYF. The CDR3 DNA follows: TGTGCCAGCAGTGAACAGGGTGGGTGGAACATTCAGTACTTC. The V call is TRBV6-1, the J call TRBJ2-4, with a weak D call TRBD1 (5 bases). The V end was cut by 2 bases, the J end by 7 bases, with 12 bases between. The germline V gene encodes CDR1 MNHNS and CDR2 SASEGT. The CDR3 extends over 14 amino acids.

The genes are TRBV19 and TRBJ2-2, with D perhaps TRBD1 (5 bases). Trimming removed 8 bases at V and 0 bases at J, with 22 bases between. CDR1 is LNHDA, CDR2 SQIVND, per germline (reference sequence). There are 18 residues in the CDR3. CDR3 protein: CASRARQSSPTNTGELFF. CDR3 coding DNA: TGTGCCAGTCGTGCGAGACAGAGTTCACCCACGAACACCGGGGAGCTGTTTTTT.

The chain recombines TRBV4-1 with TRBJ1-4, with D possibly matching TRBD1 (5 bases). The CDR3 extends over 15 amino acids. Germline CDR1 MGHRA, CDR2 YSYEKL. V lost 5 bases and J 5 bases, leaving 15 bases between the germline ends. The CDR3 loop reads CASSNGPGPNEKLFF. The CDR3 DNA reads TGCGCCAGCAGCAACGGTCCAGGGCCCAATGAAAAACTGTTTTTT.

The DNA of the CDR3 is TGTGCCAGCAGATTAGACAGGAACACCGGGGAGCTGTTTTTT. As protein: CASRLDRNTGELFF. The J gene is TRBJ2-2, the V gene TRBV6-5, with a weak D call TRBD1 (5 bases). The CDR3 covers 14 residues. Germline values: CDR1 MNHEY, CDR2 SVGAGI. Trimming took off 6 bases at V and 1 base at J, with 9 bases between the two ends.

The V and J genes are TRBV6-5 and TRBJ1-5; D gene unclear. The CDR3 is 14 amino acids. V lost 2 bases, J lost 7 bases, and 12 bases lay in between. Germline CDR1 MNHEY, CDR2 SVGAGI. The CDR3 nucleotides are TGTGCCAGCAGTTACGGCCGGTCGGAGCAGCCCCAGCATTTT. Protein sequence: CASSYGRSEQPQHF.

The chain carries TRBV2 and TRBJ1-1, with TRBD1 matching 7 bases. V gave up 7 bases and J gave up 1 base; unmatched junction bases: 6. Germline values: CDR1 SNHLY, CDR2 FYNNEI. The CDR3 loop spans 14 amino acids. The CDR3 reads CASNAGQRNTEAFF. CDR3 bases: TGTGCCAGCAACGCGGGACAGAGGAACACTGAAGCTTTCTTT.

This clone was observed once. The rearrangement joins TRBV5-1 to TRBJ2-5; TRBD2 aligns across 14 bases. This CDR3 spans 16 amino acids. V lost 4 bases to trimming and J lost 5 bases; unmatched junction nucleotides: 7. Looked up from germline, CDR1 is SGHRS and CDR2 is YFSETQ. CDR3 sequence reads: CASSDGTSGSPETQYF. The CDR3 DNA reads TGCGCCAGCAGCGACGGGACTAGCGGGAGTCCTGAGACCCAGTACTTC.

The chain has TRBV7-6 and TRBJ2-5; TRBD2 aligns across 7 bases. Per the germline V gene, CDR1 is SGHVS and CDR2 is FNYEAQ. The length of the CDR3 is 16 residues. V was pared by 1 base and J by 4 bases, with 9 bases of the junction left unmatched. The CDR3 sequence is CASSLDGGFSSETQYF. The DNA for the CDR3 is TGTGCCAGCAGCTTAGACGGGGGGTTCTCATCAGAGACCCAGTACTTC.

The chain employs TRBV7-2 and TRBJ1-2; D not resolved. The V end lost 4 bases, the J end lost 8 bases, and 8 bases lay between the germline ends. CDR3 size: 11 residues. Germline CDR1 reads SGHTA; CDR2 reads FQGNSA. CDR3 protein: CASSSLRGYTF. Here the CDR3 DNA reads TGTGCCAGCAGCTCTCTAAGAGGCTACACCTTC.

The genes are TRBV15 and TRBJ1-1; D is possibly TRBD1 (5 bases). Trimming removed 0 bases from V and 3 bases from J, with 11 bases in between. The CDR3 totals 15 residues. Germline V lookup: CDR1 LNHNV, CDR2 YYDKDF (reference sequence). The CDR3 protein is CATSRDREADTEAFF. In DNA, the CDR3 is TGTGCCACCAGCAGAGACAGGGAGGCCGACACTGAAGCTTTCTTT.

The chain links TRBV11-2 to TRBJ1-1; D might be TRBD1 (6 bases). Trimming removed 4 bases at V and 5 bases at J, with 17 bases between. The CDR3 is 15 residues long. Germline V CDR1 and CDR2: SGHAT, FQNNGV. As DNA, the CDR3 is TGTGCCAGCAGCTCCCTCGCAGGGGTGAGGACTGAAGCTTTCTTT. Residues: CASSSLAGVRTEAFF.

This chain connects TRBV12-3 or TRBV12-4 to TRBJ1-2; possible D gene TRBD1, 6 bases. The CDR3 sequence is 13 residues long. Trimming took 7 bases from V and 7 from J, leaving 16 bases between them. The CDR3 spells CASNAQGLRGYTF. For the CDR3, the DNA is TGTGCCAGCAACGCACAGGGCCTCCGTGGCTACACCTTC.

V gene TRBV6-5 combines with J gene TRBJ1-1; D is ambiguous. V was clipped by 0 bases and J by 0 bases, with 8 bases between them. This CDR3 region has 15 residues. Per the germline V gene, CDR1 is MNHEY and CDR2 is SVGAGI. The CDR3 sequence is CASSYSRGLNTEAFF. The CDR3 coding sequence is TGTGCCAGCAGTTACTCGCGCGGGTTGAACACTGAAGCTTTCTTT.

The CDR3 region is CASATGVYNSPLHF. The DNA of the CDR3 is TGTGCCAGTGCGACGGGTGTCTATAATTCACCCCTCCACTTT. The J gene is TRBJ1-6, the V gene TRBV19; D is unresolved. V lost 8 bases, J lost 3 bases, and 11 bases lay in between. CDR3 length equals 14 residues. Germline CDR1 is LNHDA and CDR2 is SQIVND (reference sequence).

The chain couples TRBV19 to TRBJ2-4; 11 bases agree with TRBD2. V lost 5 bases to trimming and J lost 7 bases; unmatched junction nucleotides: 4. The CDR3 length is 14 residues. Germline CDR1 LNHDA, CDR2 SQIVND (reference sequence). The CDR3 spells CASSPRTSGNIQYF. The CDR3 nucleotides read TGTGCCAGTAGTCCGCGGACTAGCGGGAACATTCAGTACTTC.

V is TRBV12-3 or TRBV12-4 and J is TRBJ1-2; TRBD1 agrees at 12 bases. Trimming removed 5 bases from V and 14 bases from J; junction bases left unmatched: 9. The CDR3 loop spans 13 amino acids. CDR3 sequence (DNA): TGTGCCAGCAGTCCCCGGGACAGGGGGCAATGGACCTTC. Translated: CASSPRDRGQWTF.

This chain links TRBV12-3 or TRBV12-4 with TRBJ2-7; 8 nucleotides align to TRBD1. V shed 7 bases, J shed 2 bases, and the junction held 4 bases outside the gene matches. The CDR3 is 13 residues long. DNA of the CDR3: TGTGCCAGCACCCGGGACAGGACCTACGAGCAGTACTTC. Encoded protein: CASTRDRTYEQYF.

The CDR3 DNA reads as TGTGCCAGCAGTTATGCGGGGTTGGATGAGCAGTTCTTC. The encoded protein is CASSYAGLDEQFF. The genes are TRBV6-5 and TRBJ2-1, with TRBD2 as a possible D gene (6 bases). There are 13 residues in the CDR3. Germline V gene lookup returns CDR1 MNHEY and CDR2 SVGAGI. Trimming removed 3 bases from V and 8 bases from J, with 11 bases in between.

J is TRBJ2-1 and V is TRBV28; TRBD1 aligns across 8 bases. Germline CDR1 is MDHEN and CDR2 is SYDVKM. The CDR3 has 14 residues. V lost 6 bases, J lost 7 bases, and 8 bases stayed unmatched. The DNA of the CDR3 is TGTGCCAGCAGCTCGGGACAGGTAAAAAATGAGCAGTTCTTC. It translates to CASSSGQVKNEQFF.

The gene calls are TRBV24-1 and TRBJ2-1; a possible D gene is TRBD2 (6 bases). Germline V CDR1 and CDR2: KGHDR, SFDVKD. Trimming shortened V by 3 bases and J by 5 bases, and 10 bases separated the two germline ends. The CDR3 runs to 14 residues. The CDR3 is CATSDPTRHNEQFF. CDR3 nucleotides: TGTGCCACCAGTGATCCGACTAGGCACAATGAGCAGTTCTTC.

This chain connects TRBV11-2 to TRBJ1-6; 9 bases match TRBD1. Germline trimming cut 0 bases from V and 3 bases from J; bases unmatched to any gene: 0. The CDR3 spans 16 residues. Germline-derived CDR1 and CDR2 are SGHAT and FQNNGV. In DNA, the CDR3 is TGTGCCAGCAGCTTAGAGACAGGGGGCTATAATTCACCCCTCCACTTT. This gives the protein CASSLETGGYNSPLHF.

This clone has just one count. J is TRBJ2-1 and V is TRBV4-3, with TRBD2 identical over 7 bases. CDR3 length: 17 amino acids. J was trimmed by 7 bases and V by 2 bases; bases with no gene match: 14. Germline V gene sequence: CDR1 LGHNA, CDR2 YSLEER. CDR3 nucleotide sequence: TGCGCCAGCAGCCAACTATTGGCGGGAGATACGATTAATGAGCAGTTCTTC. Its protein is CASSQLLAGDTINEQFF.

The rearrangement uses TRBV6-2 or TRBV6-3 and TRBJ2-7; D is perhaps TRBD1 (6 bases). CDR1 is MNHEY, CDR2 SVGEGT, per germline. CDR3 length equals 15 residues. V was cut by 0 bases and J by 3 bases, with 12 bases left in between. CDR3: CASSYSVDSSYEQYF. As DNA, the CDR3 is TGTGCCAGCAGTTACTCGGTGGACAGTAGCTACGAGCAGTACTTC.

The chain is built from TRBV7-3 and TRBJ2-6; TRBD1 matches 8 bases. Germline-derived CDR1 and CDR2 are SGHTA and FQGTGA. The ends lost 5 bases at V and 2 bases at J; junction bases unmatched: 5. CDR3 length equals 16 residues. The CDR3, as DNA: TGTGCCAGCAGCGGGCAGGGGGCCGCTGGGGCCAACGTCCTGACTTTC. As protein: CASSGQGAAGANVLTF.

The rearrangement uses TRBV28 and TRBJ1-6; 7 bases line up with TRBD1. J lost 5 bases, V lost 7 bases, and 11 bases had no gene match. CDR1 and CDR2 from the germline V gene are MDHEN and SYDVKM. The CDR3 spans 16 residues. CDR3 sequence (DNA): TGTGCCAGCACCCCGGGAGGGGGCGTCCATAATTCACCCCTCCACTTT. This gives the protein CASTPGGGVHNSPLHF.

The chain combines TRBV7-8 with TRBJ2-6, with D tentatively TRBD1 (6 bases). CDR1 SGHVS and CDR2 FQNEAQ come from the germline V gene. The CDR3 length is 17 residues. The V and J ends lost 0 bases and 0 bases respectively, with 9 bases between them. CDR3 DNA sequence: TGTGCCAGCAGCTTAGCGGGGGCTGGCTCTGGGGCCAACGTCCTGACTTTC. Translated, it gives CASSLAGAGSGANVLTF.

The chain is built from TRBV15 and TRBJ1-3, with no clear D. The CDR3 length is 15 residues. Germline V gene data show CDR1 as LNHNV and CDR2 as YYDKDF (reference sequence). The V and J ends lost 0 bases and 0 bases respectively, with 6 bases between them. This CDR3 reads CATSRDTSSGNTIYF. CDR3 in DNA: TGTGCCACCAGCAGAGATACCAGCTCTGGAAACACCATATATTTT.

The V gene is TRBV20-1, the J gene TRBJ1-1; a weak D match, TRBD1 (6 bases). CDR3 length equals 11 residues. V gave up 1 base and J gave up 7 bases, with 7 bases separating them. Germline V gene lookup returns CDR1 DFQATT and CDR2 SNEGSKA (reference sequence). In nucleotides, the CDR3 is TGCAGTGCTAGAGCGGACAGTGAAGCTTTCTTT. Translated, it gives CSARADSEAFF.

The chain employs TRBV27 and TRBJ2-1; TRBD2 aligns across 8 bases. In germline, CDR1 is MNHEY, CDR2 SMNVEV (reference sequence). Unmatched junction bases numbered 20, after V lost 3 bases and J lost 7 bases. CDR3 length: 19 residues. CDR3 DNA sequence: TGTGCCAGCAGTTTTGGACTAGCTTCTTCCGGTGGGGTCCGGAATGAGCAGTTCTTC. Translation: CASSFGLASSGGVRNEQFF.

The chain has TRBV5-6 and TRBJ1-1; 8 bases line up with TRBD1. This CDR3 has 15 residues. After removal of 0 bases from V and 2 bases from J, the junction contained 3 bases not matched to a gene. From germline, CDR1 is SGHDT and CDR2 YYEEEE. CDR3 nucleotides: TGTGCCAGCAGCTTGGGGACAGGGTACAACACTGAAGCTTTCTTT. Protein sequence: CASSLGTGYNTEAFF.

This rearrangement joins TRBV7-6 to TRBJ2-3, with 8 bases aligning to TRBD1. CDR1 is SGHVS and CDR2 is FNYEAQ in the germline V gene. The J segment lost 4 bases and the V segment lost 1 base, leaving 4 bases of the junction unmatched. The CDR3 runs 15 residues. CDR3 residues: CASSLGGQGPDTQYF. CDR3 in DNA: TGTGCCAGCAGCTTAGGAGGACAGGGACCAGATACGCAGTATTTT.